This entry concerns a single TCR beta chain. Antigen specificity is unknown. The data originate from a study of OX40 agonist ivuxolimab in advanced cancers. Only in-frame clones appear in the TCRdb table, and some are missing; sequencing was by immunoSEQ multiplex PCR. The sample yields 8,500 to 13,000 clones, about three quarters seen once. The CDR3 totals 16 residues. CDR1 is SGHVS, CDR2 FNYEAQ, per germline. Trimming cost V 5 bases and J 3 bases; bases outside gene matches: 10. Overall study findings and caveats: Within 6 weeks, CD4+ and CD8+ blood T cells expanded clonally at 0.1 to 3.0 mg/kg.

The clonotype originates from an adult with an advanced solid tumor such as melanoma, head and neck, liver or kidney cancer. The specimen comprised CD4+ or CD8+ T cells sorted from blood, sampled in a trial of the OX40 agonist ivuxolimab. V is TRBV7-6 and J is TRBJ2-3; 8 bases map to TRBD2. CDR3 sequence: CASSILAGRGTDTQYF. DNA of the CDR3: TGTGCCAGCAGCATCTTAGCGGGACGTGGGACAGATACGCAGTATTTT. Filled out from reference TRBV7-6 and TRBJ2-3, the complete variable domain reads GAGVSQSPRYKVTKRGQDVALRCDPISGHVSLYWYRQALGQGPEFLTYFNYEAQQDKSGLPNDRFSAERPEGSISTLTIQRTEQRDSAMYRCASSILAGRGTDTQYFGPGTRLTVL.